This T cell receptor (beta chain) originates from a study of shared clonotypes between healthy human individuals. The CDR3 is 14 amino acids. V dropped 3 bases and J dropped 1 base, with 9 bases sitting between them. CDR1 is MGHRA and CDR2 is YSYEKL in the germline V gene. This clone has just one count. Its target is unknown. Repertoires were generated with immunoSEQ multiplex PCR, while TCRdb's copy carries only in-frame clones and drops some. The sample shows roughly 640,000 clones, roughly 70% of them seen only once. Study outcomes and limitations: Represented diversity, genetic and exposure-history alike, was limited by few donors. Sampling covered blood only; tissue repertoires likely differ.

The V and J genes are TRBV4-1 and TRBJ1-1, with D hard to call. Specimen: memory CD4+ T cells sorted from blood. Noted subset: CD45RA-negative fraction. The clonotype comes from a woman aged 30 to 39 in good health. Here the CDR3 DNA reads TGCGCCAGCAGCCAGGCTCCAGAGAACACTGAAGCTTTCTTT. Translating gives CASSQAPENTEAFF.